This TCR beta chain originates from a study of response to subunit inactivated influenza vaccine. This clonotype was seen ten or more times. The antigen remains undetermined. General observations from the study: Only a handful of new T cells, the authors suggested, are recruited with each seasonal influenza vaccination.

TCRdb reprocessed the RT-PCR reads with MiXCR, giving one entry per CDR3 protein. Here the sample spans some 500,000 distinct CDR3 sequences, 25% being singletons. The sequence was obtained from a man aged 50 or older who received an inactivated influenza vaccine. This sample comprised CD4+ T cells sorted from PBMCs, obtained roughly 5 days after vaccination.

The CDR3: CASRGTGAYEQYF. CDR3 bases: TGCGCCAGCAGAGGGACAGGGGCCTACGAGCAGTACTTC. The rearrangement links TRBV5-1 to TRBJ2-7; 10 nucleotides agree with TRBD1. V was clipped by 5 bases and J by 2 bases; unmatched bases: 1. In germline, CDR1 is SGHRS, CDR2 YFSETQ. The CDR3 is 13 residues long.